Each of the 21 T cell receptor beta chains below was sequenced from the same sample in a study of shared clonotypes between healthy human individuals (dated by TCRdb to about 2020). Library preparation was by the immunoSEQ multiplex PCR assay. Sourced from immuneACCESS, this table was stored by TCRdb with only in-frame sequences that have V and J called. A share of the clones is absent; for the studies checked, an unresolved V gene accounts for under half, and the remainder has no known explanation. The sample table holds fewer than 3 million clones, of which around 92% were seen once. 0.37% of the sample is in the top ten clones. Sequencing input: naive CD4+ T cells from PBMCs. The intended sense of this specimen's cell subset or site label: CD45RA+ positively selected. Source of these receptors: a man aged 18 to 29 in good health. Some clones in this sample may be carry-over from other donors' samples.

The chain is built from TRBV5-1 and TRBJ2-2; 11 bases line up with TRBD2. CDR1 SGHRS and CDR2 YFSETQ come from the germline V gene. V lost 6 bases, J lost 2 bases, and 3 bases stayed unmatched. The CDR3 runs to 15 residues. The CDR3 region is CASTRLAGNTGELFF. In nucleotides, the CDR3 is TGCGCCAGCACCAGACTAGCGGGAAACACCGGGGAGCTGTTTTTT.

V gene TRBV11-1 combines with J gene TRBJ1-2; 9 bases agree with TRBD1. V shed 5 bases and J 7 bases; nucleotides not matched to a gene: 20. The CDR3 is made up of 18 amino acids. Germline lookup yields CDR1 SGHAT and CDR2 FQDESV (reference sequence). CDR3 loop: CASSAYEGRDRDFFGYTF. The CDR3 coding sequence is TGTGCCAGCAGCGCATACGAGGGGAGGGACAGGGACTTTTTTGGCTACACCTTC.

The chain is built from TRBV15 and TRBJ1-2; 7 nucleotides match TRBD1. CDR1 LNHNV and CDR2 YYDKDF come from the germline V gene (reference sequence). J lost 6 bases, V lost 0 bases, and 13 bases had no gene match. CDR3 length: 17 amino acids. In nucleotides, the CDR3 is TGTGCCACCAGCAGAGATTATTATGACAGGGTGGTTGATGGCTACACCTTC. Protein sequence: CATSRDYYDRVVDGYTF. Full variable domain (missing parts from reference TRBV15 and TRBJ1-2): DAMVIQNPRYQVTQFGKPVTLSCSQTLNHNVMYWYQQKSSQAPKLLFHYYDKDFNNEADTPDNFQSRRPNTSFCFLDIRSPGLGDTAMYLCATSRDYYDRVVDGYTFGSGTRLTVV.

CDR3 bases: TGTGCCAGCAGCTTGGGGGCTAGCAACACAGATACGCAGTATTTT. This encodes CASSLGASNTDTQYF. This sequence joins TRBV5-4 and TRBJ2-3, with a tentative D call TRBD2 (5 bases). This CDR3 has 15 residues. The germline gives CDR1 SGHNT, CDR2 YYREEE (reference sequence). V was shortened by 0 bases and J by 2 bases, with 10 bases between the two germline ends.

As regards this clone: The sample has other DNA sequences that encode this CDR3 too. The CDR3 region is CASSVEGTGELFF. DNA for the CDR3: TGTGCCAGCAGCGTAGAGGGCACCGGGGAGCTGTTTTTT. The rearrangement uses TRBV9 and TRBJ2-2; D gene ambiguous. The CDR3 contains 13 residues. V was clipped by 0 bases and J by 4 bases, with 4 bases between them. Germline values: CDR1 SGDLS, CDR2 YYNGEE.

The chain recombines TRBV5-1 with TRBJ2-7, with 7 bases aligning to TRBD2. CDR3 length equals 17 residues. Germline CDR1 SGHRS, CDR2 YFSETQ. The V and J ends lost 4 bases and 1 base, in that order; junction bases with no gene match: 14. The CDR3: CASSKEPRDYISYEQYF. In DNA form, the CDR3 reads TGCGCCAGCAGCAAAGAGCCCCGGGACTACATTTCCTACGAGCAGTACTTC.

This sequence joins TRBV2 and TRBJ2-5, with 10 bases identical to TRBD2. Germline values: CDR1 SNHLY, CDR2 FYNNEI. This CDR3 comprises 15 residues. V shed 5 bases and J 9 bases; nucleotides not matched to a gene: 12. The CDR3 region is CASSKGAGGGEAQYF. CDR3 in DNA: TGTGCCAGCAGTAAAGGAGCGGGAGGGGGGGAGGCCCAGTACTTC.

This clone occurred a few times. CDR3: CASSRGLAGLLAYNEQFF. The CDR3 DNA is TGCGCCAGCAGCCGGGGACTAGCGGGGTTGCTCGCCTACAATGAGCAGTTCTTC. V usage is TRBV4-1 and J usage is TRBJ2-1, with 13 bases aligning to TRBD2. This CDR3 region has 18 residues. J gave up 2 bases and V 4 bases, and 8 bases lay outside the gene matches. Germline V gives CDR1 MGHRA, CDR2 YSYEKL.

This sequence joins TRBV6-5 and TRBJ2-1, with D unclear. This CDR3 has 11 residues. Trimming took 2 bases from V and 10 from J, leaving 6 bases between them. Germline CDR1 is MNHEY and CDR2 is SVGAGI. Here the CDR3 reads CASSYGREQFF. DNA for the CDR3: TGTGCCAGCAGTTACGGGCGGGAGCAGTTCTTC.

This rearrangement joins TRBV7-9 to TRBJ2-3; 7 bases are shared with TRBD2. Germline V gene lookup returns CDR1 SEHNR and CDR2 FQNEAQ (reference sequence). The length of the CDR3 is 16 residues. V was clipped by 4 bases and J by 2 bases; unmatched bases: 9. This CDR3 is CASSSVASGYTDTQYF. The CDR3 nucleotides read TGTGCCAGCAGCTCCGTCGCTAGCGGCTACACAGATACGCAGTATTTT.

The V and J genes are TRBV5-8 and TRBJ1-2, with D uncertain. Trimming pared 2 bases from V and 1 base from J, leaving 6 bases between. Germline V gene data show CDR1 as SGHTS and CDR2 as YDEGEE. The CDR3 totals 13 residues. The chain's CDR3 is CASSFQLNYGYTF. In nucleotides, the CDR3 is TGTGCCAGCAGCTTTCAGCTTAACTATGGCTACACCTTC.

The chain links TRBV28 to TRBJ1-4; a possible D gene is TRBD1 (6 bases). Germline CDR1 MDHEN, CDR2 SYDVKM. V dropped 1 base and J dropped 7 bases, with 13 bases sitting between them. This CDR3 has 15 residues. The CDR3 region is CASSLSAGAGEKLFF. The CDR3 coding sequence is TGTGCCAGCAGTTTATCAGCAGGGGCGGGTGAAAAACTGTTTTTT.

This clone showed up just once. The rearrangement uses TRBV14 and TRBJ2-7; 11 bases fit TRBD1. This CDR3 region has 15 residues. J was trimmed by 2 bases and V by 4 bases; bases with no gene match: 4. CDR1 and CDR2 (germline): SGHDN, FVKESK. This chain's CDR3 is CASSRDRGRPYEQYF. The CDR3 nucleotides are TGTGCCAGCAGCCGGGACAGGGGGAGACCCTACGAGCAGTACTTC.

For this clone: Other DNA sequences from this sample encode an identical CDR3 as well. The V gene is TRBV7-6, the J gene TRBJ2-3; no clear D. Germline V gene data show CDR1 as SGHVS and CDR2 as FNYEAQ. CDR3 size: 13 residues. V was shortened by 0 bases and J by 2 bases, with 3 bases between the two germline ends. The CDR3: CASSLADTDTQYF. The CDR3 nucleotides are TGTGCCAGCAGCTTAGCAGACACAGATACGCAGTATTTT.

The rearrangement joins TRBV5-1 to TRBJ1-1; a possible D gene is TRBD1 (5 bases). This CDR3 comprises 14 residues. CDR1 is SGHRS and CDR2 is YFSETQ in the germline V gene. Trimming took off 4 bases at V and 6 bases at J, with 16 bases between the two ends. The CDR3 region has the DNA TGCGCCAGCAGCGGGGGGAGTTTCGGCTCTGAAGCTTTCTTT. It specifies CASSGGSFGSEAFF.

V and J are TRBV28 and TRBJ1-2; 9 bases line up with TRBD1. V trimming: 2 bases; J trimming: 5 bases; junction bases outside the gene matches: 9. The length of the CDR3 is 16 residues. CDR1 is MDHEN, CDR2 SYDVKM, per germline. This CDR3 reads CASSLRTGELLYGYTF. As DNA, the CDR3 is TGTGCCAGCAGTTTAAGGACAGGGGAATTATTATATGGCTACACCTTC.

This chain links TRBV7-9 with TRBJ1-6; possibly TRBD1 for D (5 bases). The CDR3 loop spans 16 amino acids. V was cut by 5 bases and J by 10 bases, with 21 bases left in between. Per germline, CDR1 SEHNR and CDR2 FQNEAQ (reference sequence). In nucleotides, the CDR3 is TGTGCCAGCAGCCAACATCCGGGACTTAGAGAATCACCCCTCCACTTT. Its translation is CASSQHPGLRESPLHF.

The rearrangement uses TRBV6-5 and TRBJ1-2; 8 positions match TRBD1. The V gene's germline CDR1 is MNHEY and CDR2 SVGAGI. CDR3 length equals 13 residues. J gave up 4 bases and V 2 bases, and 0 bases lay outside the gene matches. Here the CDR3 DNA reads TGTGCCAGCAGTTACACAGGGGGCTATGGCTACACCTTC. Its protein product is CASSYTGGYGYTF.

The chain is built from TRBV19 and TRBJ1-4, with D maybe TRBD1 (6 bases). The CDR3 extends over 14 amino acids. From germline, CDR1 is LNHDA and CDR2 SQIVND (reference sequence). V lost 7 bases and J 4 bases, leaving 13 bases between the germline ends. The CDR3 here is CASTSGQSNEKLFF. The CDR3 region has the DNA TGTGCCAGTACCAGCGGACAGAGTAATGAAAAACTGTTTTTT.

To note about this clone: Other DNA variants within this sample encode the same CDR3. V and J are TRBV6-5 and TRBJ1-1, with unresolved D. This CDR3 comprises 13 residues. Trimming left V 6 bases short and J 4 bases short, with 12 bases between. CDR1 and CDR2 (germline): MNHEY, SVGAGI. CDR3 in amino acids: CASRKGVATEAFF. For the CDR3, the DNA is TGTGCCAGCAGGAAGGGAGTGGCCACTGAAGCTTTCTTT.

The chain links TRBV28 to TRBJ2-5; D is unclear. The J call may be incorrect, as the DNA end agrees better with TRBJ2-7. Per the germline V gene, CDR1 is MDHEN and CDR2 is SYDVKM. The CDR3 is 19 amino acids. CDR3 DNA sequence: TGTGCCAGCAGCTCCCCCCCCCTCGCTCGAGCCGAACCATCCTACGAGCAGTACTTC. Translation gives CASSSPPLARAEPSYEQYF.